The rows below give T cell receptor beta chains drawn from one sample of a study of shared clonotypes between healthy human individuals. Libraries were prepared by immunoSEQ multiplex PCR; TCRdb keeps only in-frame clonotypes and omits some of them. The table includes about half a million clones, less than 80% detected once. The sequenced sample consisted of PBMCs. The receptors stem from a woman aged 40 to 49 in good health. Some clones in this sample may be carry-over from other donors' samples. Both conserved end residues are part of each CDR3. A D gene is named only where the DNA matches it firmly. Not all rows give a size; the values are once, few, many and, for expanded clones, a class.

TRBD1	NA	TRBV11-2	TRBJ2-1	CASSLDEGQGYEQFF	TGTGCCAGCAGCTTAGATGAGGGACAGGGGTATGAGCAGTTCTTC
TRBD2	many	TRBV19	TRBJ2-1	CASSNLIGFWRETSEQFF	TGTGCCAGTAGTAACCTGATTGGTTTCTGGCGGGAGACGAGTGAGCAGTTCTTC
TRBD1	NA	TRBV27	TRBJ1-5	CASSPDRNNQPQHF	TGTGCCAGCAGTCCGGACAGGAACAATCAGCCCCAGCATTTT
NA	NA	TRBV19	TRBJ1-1	CASSLERNTEAFF	TGTGCCAGTAGTCTCGAAAGGAACACTGAAGCTTTCTTT
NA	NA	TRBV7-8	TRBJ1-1	CASSLVGGLSTEAFF	TGTGCCAGCAGCTTAGTGGGGGGGTTGAGCACTGAAGCTTTCTTT
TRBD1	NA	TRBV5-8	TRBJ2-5	CASSSGQGFLGTQYF	TGTGCCAGCAGCTCCGGACAGGGATTCTTGGGGACCCAGTACTTC
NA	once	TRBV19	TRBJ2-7	CASSIARTDLYEQYF	TGTGCCAGTAGTATTGCCCGGACGGATCTCTACGAGCAGTACTTC
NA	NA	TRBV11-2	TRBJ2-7	CASSSPGYEQYF	TGTGCCAGCAGCTCCCCCGGGTACGAGCAGTACTTC
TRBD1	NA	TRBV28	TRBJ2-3	CASRDRGGTDTQYF	TGTGCCAGCCGGGACAGGGGGGGCACAGATACGCAGTATTTT
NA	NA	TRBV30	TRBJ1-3	CAWSVDSGNTIYF	TGTGCCTGGAGTGTGGACTCTGGAAACACCATATATTTT
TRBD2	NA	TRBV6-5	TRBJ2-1	CASSKTSGRVNEQFF	TGTGCCAGCAGCAAAACTAGCGGGAGGGTGAATGAGCAGTTCTTC
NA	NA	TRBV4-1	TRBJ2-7	CASSQPLAERGNEQYF	TGCGCCAGCAGCCAACCGCTAGCGGAGAGGGGGAACGAGCAGTACTTC
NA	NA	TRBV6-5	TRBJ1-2	CASSYTGDGYTF	TGTGCCAGCAGTTACACCGGGGATGGCTACACCTTC
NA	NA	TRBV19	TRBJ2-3	CASSSLGNTDTQYF	TGTGCCAGTAGTAGCCTCGGGAACACAGATACGCAGTATTTT
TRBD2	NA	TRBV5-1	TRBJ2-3	CASSLWRESDTQYF	TGCGCCAGCAGCTTGTGGCGGGAGTCAGATACGCAGTATTTT
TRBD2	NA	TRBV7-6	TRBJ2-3	CASSLGTIGTDTQYF	TGTGCCAGCAGCCTCGGGACTATTGGCACAGATACGCAGTATTTT
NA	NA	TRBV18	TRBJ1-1	CASSLRGNTEAFF	TGTGCCAGCTCACTTCGGGGGAACACTGAAGCTTTCTTT
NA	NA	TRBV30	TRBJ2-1	CAWSLPRNGVNEQFF	TGTGCCTGGAGTCTTCCGCGCAATGGCGTGAATGAGCAGTTCTTC
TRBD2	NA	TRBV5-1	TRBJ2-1	CASSSGTSGRGRYNEQFF	TGCGCCAGCAGCTCAGGGACTAGCGGGAGAGGGAGGTACAATGAGCAGTTCTTC
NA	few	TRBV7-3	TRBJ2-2	CASSSGTGELFF	TGTGCCAGCAGCTCGGGAACCGGGGAGCTGTTTTTT
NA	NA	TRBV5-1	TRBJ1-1	CASSRGGQAYTEAFF	TGCGCCAGCAGCAGAGGGGGGCAGGCGTACACTGAAGCTTTCTTT
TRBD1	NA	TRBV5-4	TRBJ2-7	CASSTTGAGAYEQYF	TGTGCCAGCAGCACAACAGGGGCCGGGGCTTACGAGCAGTACTTC
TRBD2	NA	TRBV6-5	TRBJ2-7	CASSYSGAGYEQYF	TGTGCCAGCAGTTACTCGGGAGCGGGGTACGAGCAGTACTTC
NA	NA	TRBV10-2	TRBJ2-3	CASTERRGASTDTQYF	TGCGCCAGCACTGAGCGGCGAGGGGCTAGCACAGATACGCAGTATTTT
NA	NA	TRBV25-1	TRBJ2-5	CASSAISRGGMETQYF	TGTGCCAGCAGTGCGATATCCCGTGGGGGGATGGAGACCCAGTACTTC
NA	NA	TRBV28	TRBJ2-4	CASSPRGPDIQYF	TGTGCCAGCAGTCCCAGGGGCCCTGACATTCAGTACTTC
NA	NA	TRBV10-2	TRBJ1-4	CASSDWVSEKLFF	TGCGCCAGCAGTGACTGGGTTAGCGAAAAACTGTTTTTT
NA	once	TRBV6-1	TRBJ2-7	CASSEVGEYEQYF	TGTGCCAGCAGTGAAGTCGGAGAATACGAGCAGTACTTC
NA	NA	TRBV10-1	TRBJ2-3	CASSGSTDTQYF	TGCGCCAGCAGTGGGAGCACAGATACGCAGTATTTT
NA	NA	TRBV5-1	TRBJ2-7	CASSWGTVRSYEQYF	TGCGCCAGCAGCTGGGGGACGGTTCGCTCCTACGAGCAGTACTTC
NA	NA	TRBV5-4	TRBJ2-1	CASSLAELGGNEQFF	TGCGCCAGCAGCTTGGCGGAGTTGGGCGGGAATGAGCAGTTCTTC